This record covers a single T cell receptor beta chain. Its target is unknown. This CDR3 is also generated by other DNA sequences in the sample. These data belong to a study of OX40 agonist ivuxolimab in advanced cancers. Study-level information: Cohort: about 80% men, mean age around 55, aged about 23 to 79. Overall study results and limits: Clonal expansion from baseline to week 6 occurred in both CD4+ and CD8+ T cells. Among expanded peripheral T cells, antigen specificity went undetermined. CD8+ T cells showed, on average, more clonal expansion than CD4+ cells.

Produced via immunoSEQ multiplex PCR; TCRdb's table is partial and in-frame only. The sample records 120,000 or so clones, around 93% being singletons. The CDR3 contains 15 residues. The V and J ends lost 0 bases and 5 bases respectively, with 13 bases between them. Germline CDR1 reads ENHRY; CDR2 reads SYGVKD. The chain carries TRBV10-3 and TRBJ1-1; D gene uncertain. Specimen: CD4+ or CD8+ T cells sorted from blood, collected in a trial of the OX40 agonist ivuxolimab. The TCR comes from an adult with an advanced solid tumor such as melanoma, head and neck, liver or kidney cancer. This CDR3 reads CAISESYRGRTEAFF. The CDR3 region has the DNA TGTGCCATCAGTGAGTCGTATCGGGGTAGGACTGAAGCTTTCTTT.